This TCR beta chain was documented in a study of T cell responses to AZD1222 COVID-19 vaccine. The repertoire was sequenced with immunoSEQ multiplex PCR; TCRdb's copy has only in-frame clones and lacks some. The sample shows 95,000 to 150,000 clones, roughly 90% of them seen only once. Comment on this clone: The antigen is not known.

Study-level results: With two AZD1222 doses given, Spike-specific TCR breadth and depth both rose.

The germline CDR1 and CDR2 sequences are MDHEN and SYDVKM. There are 14 residues in the CDR3. Losses at the gene ends were 7 bases for V and 4 bases for J; bases not matched to a gene: 6. Here the sequenced sample was peripheral blood, taken on day 0 of AZD1222 vaccination. V usage is TRBV28 and J usage is TRBJ2-2; 7 positions match TRBD1. This clonotype was obtained from an adult in good health. The CDR3 here is CASIPGQATGELFF. The CDR3 nucleotides are TGTGCCAGCATTCCCGGACAGGCCACCGGGGAGCTGTTTTTT.